This T cell receptor (beta chain) was sequenced in a study of PD-1 blockade in classical Hodgkin lymphoma. Notes on the study in general: Nivolumab initiated under 1 year post-ASCT led to patient exclusion.

Assay used: immunoSEQ multiplex PCR; TCRdb lists only in-frame clones, some missing. The table includes about 39,000 clones, about 80% detected once. Between the trimmed V and J ends, which lost 5 bases and 0 bases, there was a span of 8 bases. This CDR3 comprises 14 residues. Germline loops: CDR1 SNHLY, CDR2 FYNNEI. Regarding time point: cycle 4 day 1 (C4D1), after around six weeks of nivolumab. Brentuximab vedotin exposure varied among the patients, all of whom had relapsed after autologous stem cell transplantation. The patients, who had relapsed/refractory classical Hodgkin lymphoma, achieved best responses of complete response, partial response or progressive disease. Details on this clone: Antigen specificity is unknown.

This chain links TRBV2 with TRBJ1-3; D possibly corresponds to TRBD1 (5 bases). This receptor was taken from a human donor with classical Hodgkin lymphoma. The sequenced sample was peripheral blood mononuclear cells (PBMCs), obtained before the fourth cycle of nivolumab. The CDR3 spells CASSRGYSGNTIYF. CDR3 bases: TGTGCCAGCAGTAGGGGCTACTCTGGAAACACCATATATTTT.